This T cell receptor (beta chain) came from a study of cytomegalovirus exposure and HLA in healthy donors. Whole-study results and caveats: A missense variant in DCLRE1C was later tied to TCR beta V- and J-gene trimming.

V gave up 6 bases and J gave up 4 bases; unmatched junction bases: 9. Germline values: CDR1 LNHDA, CDR2 SQIVND (reference sequence). This CDR3 comprises 14 residues. PCR involved 60 Vbeta and 13 Jbeta primers. Profiling relied on immunoSEQ multiplex PCR, and the TCRdb table lists in-frame clones only, not all of them. The data show 170,000 or so clones, roughly 75% seen once. Remarks on this clone: Antigen specificity is unknown.

Sequences were obtained from PBMCs. The chain recombines TRBV19 with TRBJ2-7, with 7 bases lining up with TRBD1. This sequence was found in a man aged 40-55 years in good health and CMV-seronegative. CDR3: CASSSGTVNYEQYF. CDR3 DNA sequence: TGTGCCAGTAGCTCCGGGACAGTCAATTACGAGCAGTACTTC.